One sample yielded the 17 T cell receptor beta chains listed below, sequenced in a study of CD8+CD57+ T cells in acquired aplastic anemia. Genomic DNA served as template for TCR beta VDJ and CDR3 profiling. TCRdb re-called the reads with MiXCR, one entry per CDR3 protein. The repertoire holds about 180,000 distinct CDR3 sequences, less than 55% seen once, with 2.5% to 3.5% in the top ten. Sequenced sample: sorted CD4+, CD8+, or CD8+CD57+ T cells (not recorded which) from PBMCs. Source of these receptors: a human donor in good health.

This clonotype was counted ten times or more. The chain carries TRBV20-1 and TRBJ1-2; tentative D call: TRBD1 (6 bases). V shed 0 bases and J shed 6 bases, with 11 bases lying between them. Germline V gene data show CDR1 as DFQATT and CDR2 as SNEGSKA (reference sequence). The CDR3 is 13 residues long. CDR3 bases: TGCAGTGCTAGAGATCCGGGGGCGGATGGCTACACCTTC. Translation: CSARDPGADGYTF.

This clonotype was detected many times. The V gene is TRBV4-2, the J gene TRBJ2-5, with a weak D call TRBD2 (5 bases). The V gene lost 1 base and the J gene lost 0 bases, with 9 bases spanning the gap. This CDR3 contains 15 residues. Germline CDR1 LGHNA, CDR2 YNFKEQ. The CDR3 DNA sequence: TGTGCCAGCAGCCAAGGTACGCGGGACCAAGAGACCCAGTACTTC. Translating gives CASSQGTRDQETQYF.

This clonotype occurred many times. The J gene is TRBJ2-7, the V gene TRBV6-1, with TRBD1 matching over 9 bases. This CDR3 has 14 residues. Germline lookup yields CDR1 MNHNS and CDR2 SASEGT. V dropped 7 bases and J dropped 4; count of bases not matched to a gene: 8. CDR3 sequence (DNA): TGTGCCAGCACTCCGACAGGGGGAGGTTACGAGCAGTACTTC. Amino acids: CASTPTGGGYEQYF.

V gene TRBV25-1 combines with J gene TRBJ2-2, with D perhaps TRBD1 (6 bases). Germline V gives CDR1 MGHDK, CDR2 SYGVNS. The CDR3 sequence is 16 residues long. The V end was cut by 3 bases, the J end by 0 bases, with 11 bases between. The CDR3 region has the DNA TGTGCCAGCAGTGACCCGGACAGATCGAACACCGGGGAGCTGTTTTTT. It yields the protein CASSDPDRSNTGELFF.

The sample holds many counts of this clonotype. Here the CDR3 DNA reads TGTGCCAGCAGGATCGACAGGGGTAGCACTGAAGCTTTCTTT. Its translation is CASRIDRGSTEAFF. This sequence joins TRBV12-3 or TRBV12-4 and TRBJ1-1, with 8 nucleotides matching TRBD1. With 6 bases clipped from V and 4 bases from J, the junction kept 7 bases outside the gene matches. This CDR3 is 14 amino acids long.

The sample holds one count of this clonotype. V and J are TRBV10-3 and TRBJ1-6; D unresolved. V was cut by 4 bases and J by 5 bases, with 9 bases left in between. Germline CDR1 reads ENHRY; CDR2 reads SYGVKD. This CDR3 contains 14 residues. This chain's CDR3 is CAISVGVNNSPLHF. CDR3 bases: TGTGCCATCAGTGTAGGAGTTAATAATTCACCCCTCCACTTT.

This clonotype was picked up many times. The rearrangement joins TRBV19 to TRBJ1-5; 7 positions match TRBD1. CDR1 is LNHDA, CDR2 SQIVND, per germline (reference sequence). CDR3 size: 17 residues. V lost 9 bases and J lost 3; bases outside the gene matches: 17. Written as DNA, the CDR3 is TGTGCCAGCGGGGGCGATCGGGACAGAAAGTCCAATCAGCCCCAGCATTTT. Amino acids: CASGGDRDRKSNQPQHF.

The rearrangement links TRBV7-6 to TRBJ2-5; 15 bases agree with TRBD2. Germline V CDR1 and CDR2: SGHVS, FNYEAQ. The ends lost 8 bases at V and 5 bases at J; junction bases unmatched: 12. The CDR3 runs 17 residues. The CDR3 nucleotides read TGTGCCAGCGGACCCCGGACTAGCGGGAGGGCCCGGGAGACCCAGTACTTC. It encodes CASGPRTSGRARETQYF.

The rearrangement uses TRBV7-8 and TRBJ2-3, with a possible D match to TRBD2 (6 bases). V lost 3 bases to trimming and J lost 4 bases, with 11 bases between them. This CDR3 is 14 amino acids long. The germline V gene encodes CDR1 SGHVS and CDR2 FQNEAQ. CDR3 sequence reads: CASSFGDSADTQYF. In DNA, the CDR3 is TGTGCCAGCAGCTTCGGGGACTCGGCAGATACGCAGTATTTT.

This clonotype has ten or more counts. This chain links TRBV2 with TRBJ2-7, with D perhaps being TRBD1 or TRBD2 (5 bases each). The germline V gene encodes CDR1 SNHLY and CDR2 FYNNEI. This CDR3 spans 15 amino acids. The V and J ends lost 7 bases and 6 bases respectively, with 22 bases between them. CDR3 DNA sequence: TGTGCCAGCACCCCGGGGCAGGGCCGTAAAGGCGAGCAGTACTTC. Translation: CASTPGQGRKGEQYF. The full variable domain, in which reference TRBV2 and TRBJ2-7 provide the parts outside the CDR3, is EPEVTQTPSHQVTQMGQEVILRCVPISNHLYFYWYRQILGQKVEFLVSFYNNEISEKSEIFDDQFSVERPDGSNFTLKIRSTKLEDSAMYFCASTPGQGRKGEQYFGPGTRLTVT.

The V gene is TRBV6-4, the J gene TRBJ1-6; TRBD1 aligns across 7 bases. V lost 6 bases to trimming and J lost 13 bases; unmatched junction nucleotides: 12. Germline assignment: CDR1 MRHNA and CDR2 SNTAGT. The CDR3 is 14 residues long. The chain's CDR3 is CASRPNRGSAPLHF. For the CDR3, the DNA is TGTGCCAGCAGGCCTAACAGGGGTTCAGCGCCCCTCCACTTT.

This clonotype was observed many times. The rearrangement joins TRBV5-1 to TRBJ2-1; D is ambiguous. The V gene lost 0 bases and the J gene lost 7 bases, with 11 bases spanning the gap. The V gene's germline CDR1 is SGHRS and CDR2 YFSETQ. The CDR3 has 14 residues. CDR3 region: CASSLAPGSNEQFF. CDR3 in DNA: TGCGCCAGCAGCTTGGCGCCAGGCTCTAATGAGCAGTTCTTC.

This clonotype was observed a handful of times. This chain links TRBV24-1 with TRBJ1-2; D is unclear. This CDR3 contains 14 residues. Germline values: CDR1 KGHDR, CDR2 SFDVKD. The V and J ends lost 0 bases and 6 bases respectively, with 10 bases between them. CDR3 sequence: CATSDLKGWDGYTF. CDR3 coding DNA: TGTGCCACCAGTGATTTGAAGGGCTGGGATGGCTACACCTTC.

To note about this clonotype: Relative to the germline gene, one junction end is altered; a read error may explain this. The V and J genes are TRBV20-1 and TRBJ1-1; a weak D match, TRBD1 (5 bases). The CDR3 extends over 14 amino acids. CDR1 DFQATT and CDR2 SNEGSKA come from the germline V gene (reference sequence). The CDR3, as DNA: TGCAGTGCTAGGGGAAGGGGATTTGACACTGGAGCTTTCTTT. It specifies CSARGRGFDTGAFF.

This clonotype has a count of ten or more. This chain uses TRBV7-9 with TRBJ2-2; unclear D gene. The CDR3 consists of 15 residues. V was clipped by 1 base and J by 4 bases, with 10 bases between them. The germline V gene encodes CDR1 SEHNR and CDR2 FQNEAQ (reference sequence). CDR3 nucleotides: TGTGCCAGCAGCTTAGACCTTCTCCTCACCGGGGAGCTGTTTTTT. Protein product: CASSLDLLLTGELFF.

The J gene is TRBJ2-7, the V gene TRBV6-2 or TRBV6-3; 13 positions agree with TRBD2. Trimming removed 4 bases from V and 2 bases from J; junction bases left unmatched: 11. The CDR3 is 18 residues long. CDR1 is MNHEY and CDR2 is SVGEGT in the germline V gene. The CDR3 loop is CASSFLLAGGNFAYEQYF. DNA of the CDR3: TGTGCCAGCAGTTTCCTACTAGCGGGGGGGAATTTCGCCTACGAGCAGTACTTC.

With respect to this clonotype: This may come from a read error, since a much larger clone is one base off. This CDR3 is CASSYSYGGDTQYF. The CDR3 DNA sequence: TGTGCCAGCAGTTACAGCTATGGGGGGGATACGCAGTATTTT. This chain joins TRBV6-5 and TRBJ2-3; tentative D call: TRBD2 (6 bases). There are 14 residues in the CDR3. Trimming shortened V by 2 bases and J by 6 bases, and 12 bases separated the two germline ends. CDR1 and CDR2 from the germline V gene are MNHEY and SVGAGI.